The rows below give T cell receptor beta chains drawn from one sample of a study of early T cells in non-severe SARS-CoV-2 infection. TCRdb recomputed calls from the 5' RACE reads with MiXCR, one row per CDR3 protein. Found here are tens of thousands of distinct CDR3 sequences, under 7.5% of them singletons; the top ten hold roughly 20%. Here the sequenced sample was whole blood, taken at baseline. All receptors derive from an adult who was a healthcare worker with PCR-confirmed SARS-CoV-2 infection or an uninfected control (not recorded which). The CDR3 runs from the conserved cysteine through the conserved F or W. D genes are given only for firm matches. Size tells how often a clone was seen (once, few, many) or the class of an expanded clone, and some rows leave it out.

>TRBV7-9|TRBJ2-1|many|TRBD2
CASSLLAGAFWSYNEQFF
TGTGCCAGCAGCCTTCTAGCGGGAGCCTTCTGGTCTTACAATGAGCAGTTCTTC
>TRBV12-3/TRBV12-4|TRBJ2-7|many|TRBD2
CASSSPGGSYRAEQYF
TGTGCCAGCAGTTCCCCCGGGGGGAGTTATCGTGCGGAGCAGTACTTC
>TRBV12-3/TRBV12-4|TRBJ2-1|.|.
CASRRRQEGEQFF
TGTGCCAGCAGGCGACGACAGGAAGGTGAGCAGTTCTTC
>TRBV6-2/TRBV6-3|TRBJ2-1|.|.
CASSYPQDFIDNEQFF
TGTGCCAGCAGTTATCCCCAGGACTTCATCGACAATGAGCAGTTCTTC
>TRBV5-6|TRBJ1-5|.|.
CASSFGGASSQPQHF
TGTGCCAGCAGCTTTGGCGGTGCTTCTAGTCAGCCCCAGCATTTT
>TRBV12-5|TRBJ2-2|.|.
CASGTLGNTGELFF
TGTGCTAGTGGTACATTAGGGAACACCGGGGAGCTGTTTTTT
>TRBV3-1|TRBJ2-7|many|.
CASSLRTDEQYF
TGTGCCAGCAGCCTTCGAACTGACGAGCAGTACTTC
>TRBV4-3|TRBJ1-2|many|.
CASSRTEEDGYTF
TGCGCCAGCAGCCGTACCGAGGAGGATGGCTACACCTTC
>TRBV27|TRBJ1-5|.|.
CASTQGRNQPQHF
TGTGCCAGCACCCAGGGTAGAAATCAGCCCCAGCATTTT
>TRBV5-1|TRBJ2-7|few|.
CASSLVVSPPNEQYF
TGCGCCAGCAGCTTGGTGGTTTCTCCCCCCAACGAGCAGTACTTC
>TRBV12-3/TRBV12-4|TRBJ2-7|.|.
CATYGRYEQYF
TGTGCCACCTATGGGAGATACGAGCAGTACTTC
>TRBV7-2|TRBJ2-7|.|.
CASSLYRRDEQYF
TGTGCCAGCAGCTTATACCGGAGAGACGAGCAGTACTTC
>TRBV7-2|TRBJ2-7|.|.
CASSPMDYVLYEQYF
TGTGCCAGCAGCCCCATGGACTACGTACTCTACGAGCAGTACTTC
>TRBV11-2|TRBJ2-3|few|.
CASSLRPRGASTDTQYF
TGTGCCAGCAGCTTACGCCCCCGGGGCGCTAGCACAGATACGCAGTATTTT
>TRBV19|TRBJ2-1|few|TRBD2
CASSIVAGGSDEQFF
TGTGCCAGTAGTATAGTTGCGGGAGGGTCCGATGAGCAGTTCTTC
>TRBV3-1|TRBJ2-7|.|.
CASSLGRSYEQYF
TGTGCCAGCAGCCTGGGCCGCTCCTACGAGCAGTACTTC
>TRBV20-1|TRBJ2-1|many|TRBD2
CSARPGLAGGSYNEQFF
TGCAGTGCTAGACCGGGACTAGCGGGAGGGTCCTACAATGAGCAGTTCTTC
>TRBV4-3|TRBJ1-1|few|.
CASSQEGDTSTEAFF
TGCGCCAGCAGCCAAGAAGGGGATACGAGCACTGAAGCTTTCTTT
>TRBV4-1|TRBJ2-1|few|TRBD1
CASSQAGGKGNEQFF
TGCGCCAGCAGCCAAGCAGGGGGCAAGGGCAATGAGCAGTTCTTC